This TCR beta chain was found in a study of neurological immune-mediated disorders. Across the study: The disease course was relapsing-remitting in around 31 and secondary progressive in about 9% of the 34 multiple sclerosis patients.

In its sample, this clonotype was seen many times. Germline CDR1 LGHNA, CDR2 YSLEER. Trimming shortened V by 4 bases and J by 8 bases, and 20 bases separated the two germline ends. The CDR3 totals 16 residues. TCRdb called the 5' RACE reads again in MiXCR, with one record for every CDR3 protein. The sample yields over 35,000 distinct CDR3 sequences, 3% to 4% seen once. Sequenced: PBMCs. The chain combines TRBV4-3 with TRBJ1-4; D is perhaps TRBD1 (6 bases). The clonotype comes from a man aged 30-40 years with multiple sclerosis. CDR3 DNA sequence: TGCGCCAGCAGCCCCTTCTTATGGACAGCGACCGAAAAACTGTTTTTT. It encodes CASSPFLWTATEKLFF.